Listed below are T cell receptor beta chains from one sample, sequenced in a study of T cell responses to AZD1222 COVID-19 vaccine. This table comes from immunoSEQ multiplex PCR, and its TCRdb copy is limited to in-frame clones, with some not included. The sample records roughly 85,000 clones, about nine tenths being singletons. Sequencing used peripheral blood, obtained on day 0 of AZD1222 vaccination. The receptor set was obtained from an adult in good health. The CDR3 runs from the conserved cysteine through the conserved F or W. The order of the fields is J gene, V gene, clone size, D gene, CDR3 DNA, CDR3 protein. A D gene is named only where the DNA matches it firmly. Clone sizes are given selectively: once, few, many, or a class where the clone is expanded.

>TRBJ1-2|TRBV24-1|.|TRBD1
TGTGCCACCAGTGAAACAGGGGGCTTGGGCTACACCTTC
CATSETGGLGYTF
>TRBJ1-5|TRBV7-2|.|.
TGTGCCAGCAGCCGTAATCCATCAAACTCTCAGCCCCAGCATTTT
CASSRNPSNSQPQHF
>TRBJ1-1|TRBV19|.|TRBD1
TGTGCCAGTAGTCCGGGGACAGGGAACACTGAAGCTTTCTTT
CASSPGTGNTEAFF
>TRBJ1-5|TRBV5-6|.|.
TGTGCCAGCAGCTTGAACATTGGGGGTAGCAATCAGCCCCAGCATTTT
CASSLNIGGSNQPQHF
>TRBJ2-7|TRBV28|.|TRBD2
TGTGCCAGCAGTTTATCTGGTCTAGCGGAGACCTACGAGCAGTACTTC
CASSLSGLAETYEQYF
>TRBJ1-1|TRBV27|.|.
TGTGCCAGCAGTTTGAATCGGGGCACTGAAGCTTTCTTT
CASSLNRGTEAFF
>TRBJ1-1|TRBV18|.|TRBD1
TGTGCCAGCTCTACCACGACAGGGGAGGGCACTGAAGCTTTCTTT
CASSTTTGEGTEAFF
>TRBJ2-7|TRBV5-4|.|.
TGTGCCAGCAGCCCCGGGACCCATAACTACGAGCAGTACTTC
CASSPGTHNYEQYF
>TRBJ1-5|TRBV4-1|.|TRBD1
TGCGCCAGCAGCCAAGATCCTCGACAGGGGGCTGTTCAGCCCCAGCATTTT
CASSQDPRQGAVQPQHF
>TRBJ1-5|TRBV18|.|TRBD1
TGTGCCAGCTCACAGGACAGGGGTAATCAGCCCCAGCATTTT
CASSQDRGNQPQHF
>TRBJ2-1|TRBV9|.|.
TGTGCCAGCAGCGTAGGTCCAGGGGGGACCTACAATGAGCAGTTCTTC
CASSVGPGGTYNEQFF
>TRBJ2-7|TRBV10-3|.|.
TGTGCCATCAGTGAGCCCCGGACAATCTACGAGCAGTACTTC
CAISEPRTIYEQYF
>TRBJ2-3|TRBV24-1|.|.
TGTGCCACCAGTCCGCCCACCGGGGGCCTGACAGATACGCAGTATTTT
CATSPPTGGLTDTQYF
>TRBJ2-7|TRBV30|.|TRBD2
TGTGCCTGGAGTGTAAATAGCGGGGAGCAGTACTTC
CAWSVNSGEQYF
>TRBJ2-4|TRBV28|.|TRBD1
TGTGCCAGCAGTTCGACAGGGTGGACCCTCGTGGCGGTAGCCAAAAACATTCAGTACTTC
CASSSTGWTLVAVAKNIQYF
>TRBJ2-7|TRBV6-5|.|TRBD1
TGTGCCAGCAGTTACCTGGGACAGGGGGGCTACGAGCAGTACTTC
CASSYLGQGGYEQYF
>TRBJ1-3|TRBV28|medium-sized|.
TGTGCCAGCAGCATCTCGGTGACCTCTGGAAACACCATATATTTT
CASSISVTSGNTIYF
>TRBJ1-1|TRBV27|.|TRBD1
TGTGCCAGCAGTTCTGCAGGGGGCGAGATGGCTGAAGCTTTCTTT
CASSSAGGEMAEAFF
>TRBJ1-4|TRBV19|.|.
TGTGCCAGTACCATGAAGGGGAATAATGAAAAACTGTTTTTT
CASTMKGNNEKLFF
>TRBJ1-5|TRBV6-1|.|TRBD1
TGTGCCAGCAGTGCAATCGCCGGGACAGATAATCAGCCCCAGCATTTT
CASSAIAGTDNQPQHF
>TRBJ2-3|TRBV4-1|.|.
TGCGCCAGCAGCCAAGGGGTGGCGGGGGCCCCCGCAGATACGCAGTATTTT
CASSQGVAGAPADTQYF
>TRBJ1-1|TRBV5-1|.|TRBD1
TGCGCCACGGGACAGGGGGCGAACACTGAAGCTTTCTTT
CATGQGANTEAFF
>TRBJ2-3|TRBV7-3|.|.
TGTGCCAGCAGTCCGACTGGGGGATTCACAGATACGCAGTATTTT
CASSPTGGFTDTQYF
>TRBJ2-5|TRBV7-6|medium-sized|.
TGTGCCAGCAGCTTAAATTTTGGGGGGCAGGAGACCCAGTACTTC
CASSLNFGGQETQYF
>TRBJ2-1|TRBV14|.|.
TGTGCCAGCAGCACCTACCGCGAGCAGTTCTTC
CASSTYREQFF
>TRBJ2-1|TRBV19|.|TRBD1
TGTGCCAGTAGCCCGCTCCGGGACAGGGGATCCTACAATGAGCAGTTCTTC
CASSPLRDRGSYNEQFF
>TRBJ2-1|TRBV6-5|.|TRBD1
TGTGCCAGCAGTCCGGGGACAGGGTGGGAGCAGTTCTTC
CASSPGTGWEQFF
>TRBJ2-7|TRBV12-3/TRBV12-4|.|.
TGTGCCAGCAGTTTCGGCAGGGCCTACGAGCAGTACTTC
CASSFGRAYEQYF
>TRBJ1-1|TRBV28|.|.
TGTGCCAGCAGTTTGGGGACACCCGGGGGAACTGAAGCTTTCTTT
CASSLGTPGGTEAFF
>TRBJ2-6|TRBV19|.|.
TGTGCCAGTAGTCCAAGGACGGGGAGCTCTGGGGCCAACGTCCTGACTTTC
CASSPRTGSSGANVLTF
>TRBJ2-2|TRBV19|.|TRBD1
TGTGCATCTAGGGACAGGCAGACGGCCGGGGAGCTGTTTTTT
CASRDRQTAGELFF
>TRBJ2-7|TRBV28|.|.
TGTGCCAGCAGCCCGCCTCCGGGTTATCCCTACGAGCAGTACTTC
CASSPPPGYPYEQYF
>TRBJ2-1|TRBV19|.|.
TGTGCCAGTAGTATGGAGGGCTTGTCCTACAATGAGCAGTTCTTC
CASSMEGLSYNEQFF
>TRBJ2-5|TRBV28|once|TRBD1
TGTGCCAGCAGCACACTGGGACAGGGACAAGAGACCCAGTACTTC
CASSTLGQGQETQYF
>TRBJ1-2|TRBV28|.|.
TGTGCCAGCAGTTCCGAATTGAGGGGCTACACCTTC
CASSSELRGYTF
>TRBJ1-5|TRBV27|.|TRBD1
TGTGCCAGCAGTTTAGACAGGGGAGGCAATCAGCCCCAGCATTTT
CASSLDRGGNQPQHF
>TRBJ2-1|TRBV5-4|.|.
TGTGCCAGCAGCTTGCGGACCAAAAGCTCCTACAATGAGCAGTTCTTC
CASSLRTKSSYNEQFF
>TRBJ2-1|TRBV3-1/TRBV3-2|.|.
TGTGCCAGCAGCCAAGAAGGGAGAACCTACAATGAGCAGTTCTTC
CASSQEGRTYNEQFF